This T cell receptor beta chain was observed in a study of cytomegalovirus exposure and HLA in healthy donors (dated by TCRdb to 2016 to 2017). Broadly, across the study: An earlier analysis of roughly 570 of the donors reported 250 to 300 Gb of sequence data and 95 million to 130 million unique TCR beta sequences obtained from about 179 million T cells. An early release that covered more than 550 HLA-typed donors contained around 300 gigabases of sequencing data and around 85 million unique TCR sequences. The genetic ancestry cluster associated with self-reported Caucasian donors included around four fifths of the 398 genotyped donors. The study aimed to test whether signatures of past pathogen exposure could be identified by cataloging public T cell receptors. The study profiled the T cell repertoires of some 610 subjects by immunosequencing and related them to cytomegalovirus serostatus. A separate validation cohort of roughly 130 different subjects was used in addition to the roughly 620-subject first cohort. To predict cytomegalovirus infection status, the study brought together high-throughput TCR immunosequencing, statistical association of individual TCRs with disease status, and machine learning. A later analysis re-analyzed previously published TCR beta repertoires from about 600 donors and added high-resolution HLA genotyping to study TCR occurrence patterns. Rather than drawing on any new phenotypic data, the later analysis identified candidate immune exposures from TCR beta sequences and the way those sequences occurred across donors. An earlier analysis of 587 of the donors applied high-throughput TCR beta sequencing to assess whether each TCR beta V gene segment acted as functional or pseudogenic. Donor age, sex, ethnicity and CMV serostatus were collected together with the repertoire data. A later genetic analysis took genome-wide SNP genotypes for about 55% of the 666 donors and used that subset as a discovery cohort. Every repertoire in the discovery cohort had been generated on one and the same sequencing platform. HLA typing covered class I and class II loci at four-digit resolution. The number of donors typed differed by locus, with roughly 629-640 for A, B, C, DRB1 and DQB1, 522 for DQA1, 600 to 610 for DPA1, and some 440 for DPB1. About five DR-DQ haplotypes were treated as single units for association and clustering because of strong linkage in the cohort. Among some 410 genotyped donors of the cohort, an average of approximately 240,000 unique TCR beta nucleotide sequences were sequenced per donor, roughly 18% of them non-productive. Summary of the overall study and its limitations: Specific HLA alleles were associated with 18,000 or so TCR beta sequences at a false discovery rate of 0.05 in a later analysis. A later genetic analysis reported fewer N-insertions in productive TCRs among donors in an Asian-associated ancestry cluster than the roughly 700-donor mean. A further reported finding was that TCR beta sequences accurately predicted the HLA-A and HLA-B alleles for most subjects in the first cohort. A later analysis found that HLA-associated TCR beta chains were more clonally expanded and had lower generation probabilities than equally common non-associated chains. Most TCR sequences were observed very rarely across donors, whereas some public TCRs were present in many individuals. Strong co-occurrence of HLA alleles, especially DR and DQ, made assigning TCR associations to individual alleles difficult. The authors suggested that the approach could potentially be generalized to other disease states and immunological phenotypes. Cytomegalovirus status was reported to be diagnosed by the classifier with high specificity and sensitivity in both the original and validation cohorts. Because some donors lacked HLA typing at each locus, the association tests relied only on the typed subset. Broadly in line with IMGT annotations, most TCR beta V segments showed up in productive rearrangements about 87% or about 30% of the time in an earlier analysis of a few hundred of the donors. In vitro tests confirmed that three of the cytomegalovirus-associated TCR beta chains recognize cytomegalovirus antigens. Sequencing depth was assumed to be roughly uniform across donors in the presence/absence analyses, though that assumption may not hold. Correlated functional status among segregating V segments might reflect linkage disequilibrium, but an unknown experimental factor could not be ruled out. The study gave a list of 150 to 200 TCR beta chains associated with cytomegalovirus. Over 15 rarely observed V segments, including chromosome 9 orphons, were excluded from the earlier analysis of approximately 500 of the donors because counts were too low. The cohort was sequenced for TCR beta chains only, and without alpha or paired-chain data the features that could be detected were limited. The 87-base-pair reads could not distinguish some IMGT-functional V segments, including TRBV6-2 and TRBV6-3, so those segments were excluded. In a later analysis, most CMV-associated TCR beta chains were found to appear HLA-restricted, with HLA associations seemingly driven largely by CMV exposure. A later analysis found that TCR association rates varied across HLA loci, with DRB1 alleles showing the most associated TCRs and HLA-C alleles the fewest. Immune exposure information for the cohort was limited to CMV serostatus. Several of the top co-occurrence clusters appeared to be linked to parvovirus B19, influenza, CMV and Epstein-Barr virus, according to a later analysis. The sequencing pipeline was judged likely to have produced a cluster of highly shared sequence variants as a technical artifact. A later genetic analysis associated a missense DCLRE1C variant with V-gene and J-gene trimming of TCR beta chains, and an independent cohort replicated the association.

Receptors were amplified or captured by the immunoSEQ multiplex PCR assay. For the multiplex PCR, a mixture combining 60 forward primers for TCR Vbeta segments and 13 reverse primers for TCR Jbeta segments was used. A multiplex PCR assay on genomic DNA amplified the CDR3 region of rearranged TCR beta genes. The amplified TCR beta libraries were sequenced on the Illumina HiSeq System as 87-base-pair reads. Per the source publication's procedure: A later analysis tallied approximately 87 million unique TCR beta chains across the roughly 610 repertoires, and approximately 12 million of those chains were shared by two or more donors. Raw reads were error-corrected and collapsed into unique sequences with a nearest-neighbor algorithm that merged closely related sequences to remove PCR and sequencing errors. CDR3 sequences were aligned to IMGT reference sequences to assign V, D and J gene segments. For a sequence to be retained, at least a six-nucleotide match to both a V gene segment and a J gene segment was required. A rearrangement was called productive if the CDR3 had no stop codons and remained in frame with V and J, and every other rearrangement was called non-productive. Following IMGT convention, CDR3 was defined as the stretch from the second conserved V-encoded cysteine to the conserved J-encoded phenylalanine. The earlier analysis of some 600 of the donors excluded sequences that lacked an unambiguous match to a single V gene segment. In an earlier analysis of several hundred of the donors, V segments were called functional above 56.7% productive rearrangements and were called segregating when the between-donor standard deviation exceeded 5%. To diagnose cytomegalovirus status from the catalog of TCR beta chain sequences, a statistical classification framework was built. A later analysis assigned V and J genes by comparing TCR nucleotide sequences with IMGT/GENE-DB human TR gene sequences. Using the TCRdist pipeline, a later analysis assigned CDR3 sequences along with most-parsimonious VDJ recombination scenarios. In a later analysis, every TCR beta chain was defined by the combination of its CDR3 amino acid sequence and its V-gene family, and reads without a unique V-gene family were dropped. A later analysis removed 500 to 600 highly shared, low-generation-probability nucleotide sequences to deal with suspected cross-contamination and a sequencing artifact. In a later analysis, a clonal expansion index was calculated for each public chain from normalized within-repertoire ranks of inferred template counts. In a later analysis, generation probabilities were computed with a VDJ recombination model fitted to out-of-frame rearrangements, and the resulting probabilities were checked against IGoR. A later analysis scored TCR-TCR, TCR-HLA and TCR-CMV co-occurrence with hypergeometric tests, applying a repertoire-size bias correction to TCR pairs. In a later analysis, false discovery rates were estimated by permuting HLA or CMV assignments 20 times. In a later analysis, co-occurring TCRs were grouped using DBSCAN, and TCRdist sequence similarity was added for clustering within HLA-allele-positive subsets. Co-occurrence clustering excluded repertoires with fewer than 30,000 or more than 120,000 public chains, plus five with anomalous nucleotide sharing. Here the immuneACCESS table is served through TCRdb, limited to in-frame sequences with V and J called. Missing clones are a known gap in these copies; in checked studies unresolved V genes cover under half, and the rest lacks a known reason. Clone size and the V and J calls come from that table; the DNA yielded D and trimming. Within this sample are some 190,000 clones, with 75% to 90% of them counted one time only. The top ten clones comprise around 1.4% of the sample.

A remark on this clone: Its antigen target is currently unknown. Base quality data are lacking; no much larger clone is found one base away.

Trimming takes 6 bases off V and 8 bases off J; junction bases not matched to a gene: 8. CDR1 and CDR2 are drawn from the germline V gene: MNHEY, SVGAGI. From its cysteine to its phenylalanine, the CDR3 spans 14 amino acids. The kept DNA is CDR3 alone, 42 bases in frame from the first base. The cohort comprised 550 to 700 healthy bone marrow donors. All cohort members were sampled while nominally healthy, although unrecorded immune exposures were likely present. The donor tested CMV seropositive, placing the donor among the 290 or so seropositive members of the cohort. A peripheral blood sample was collected from each donor, and TCR beta sequencing was performed on peripheral blood mononuclear cells. Genomic DNA extraction from the blood cell samples was performed with the Qiagen DNeasy Blood Extraction Kit.

The chain uses TRBV6-5 and TRBJ2-1; TRBD2 aligns with 9 central bases. Sequencing was carried out using PBMCs. The sequence was collected from a girl between 5 and 17 years old in good health and CMV-seropositive. The DNA sequence is TGTGCCAGCAGAGGAGCGGGAGGAAGGGATGAGCAGTTCTTC. It specifies CASRGAGGRDEQFF.